These 3 T cell receptor beta chains came from one sample sequenced in a study of shared clonotypes between healthy human individuals. Generated by immunoSEQ multiplex PCR, the TCRdb table keeps only in-frame clones and is missing some. Of more than 850,000 clones in the sample, about four fifths were seen once. The sample comprised memory CD4+ T cells from PBMCs. Subset of the sample: CD45RA-negative fraction. The receptors here all came from a man in his late teens or twenties in good health. Some clones in this sample may be carry-over from other donors' samples.

This clone has just one count. J is TRBJ2-7 and V is TRBV5-5; no reliable D call. Germline V gene sequence: CDR1 SGHKS, CDR2 YYEKEE (reference sequence). Trimming left V 1 base short and J 3 bases short, with 11 bases between. The CDR3 length is 14 residues. The CDR3 coding sequence is TGTGCCAGCAGCTTGAGGCCTCCCGGCTACGAGCAGTACTTC. Residues: CASSLRPPGYEQYF.

Comment on this clone: This could be a read error, since a much larger clone is one nucleotide away. The same CDR3 can be traced to other DNA sequences in this sample. The gene calls are TRBV28 and TRBJ1-5; D is ambiguous. V was clipped by 3 bases and J by 5 bases, with 5 bases between them. The CDR3 totals 12 residues. Germline CDR1 MDHEN, CDR2 SYDVKM. This CDR3 is CASSLRDQPQHF. CDR3 nucleotides: TGTGCCAGCAGTTTGCGGGATCAGCCCCAGCATTTT. Complete variable domain (other parts from reference TRBV28 and TRBJ1-5): DVKVTQSSRYLVKRTGEKVFLECVQDMDHENMFWYRQDPGLGLRLIYFSYDVKMKEKGDIPEGYSVSREKKERFSLILESASTNQTSMYLCASSLRDQPQHFGDGTRLSIL.

The chain recombines TRBV19 with TRBJ1-4; D is possibly TRBD1 (5 bases). This CDR3 comprises 14 residues. The germline gives CDR1 LNHDA, CDR2 SQIVND (reference sequence). Trimming shortened V by 4 bases and J by 2 bases, and 8 bases separated the two germline ends. The CDR3 DNA sequence: TGTGCCAGTAGTAAACGGGACACTAATGAAAAACTGTTTTTT. Its translation is CASSKRDTNEKLFF.